Below, 9 T cell receptor beta chains from the same sample are listed, as sequenced in a study of T-cell memory formation after mild COVID-19. TCRdb reprocessed the 5' RACE reads via MiXCR and lists one record per CDR3 protein. Of 200,000 to 250,000 distinct CDR3 sequences detected, over 9.5% appear once; the ten largest clones hold under 3.5%. The sequenced sample was PBMCs or a T cell subset sorted from them (not recorded which). These receptor sequences come from a man between 18 and 29 years old who had mild COVID-19 (a few samples of this study predate the infection). Cell type and time point are not known.

This clonotype was seen ten or more times. The chain combines TRBV7-9 with TRBJ2-6; TRBD1 matches at 8 bases. This CDR3 is built from 17 residues. The junction had 9 bases not matched to a gene; V was cut back by 5 bases and J by 3 bases. Per germline, CDR1 SEHNR and CDR2 FQNEAQ (reference sequence). The CDR3 region has the DNA TGTGCCAGCAGCCCCGAGGCAGGGGGCTTTGGGGCCAACGTCCTGACTTTC. Its protein is CASSPEAGGFGANVLTF.

CDR3 residues: CASSRSRLETQYF. In nucleotides, the CDR3 is TGTGCCAGCTCAAGGTCCAGGTTGGAGACCCAGTACTTC. The chain employs TRBV18 and TRBJ2-5; no reliable D call. The V end lost 5 bases, the J end lost 5 bases, and 12 bases lay between the germline ends. The length of the CDR3 is 13 residues. Per the germline V gene, CDR1 is KGHSH and CDR2 is LQKENI.

This clonotype was counted only a few times. The chain couples TRBV6-6 to TRBJ2-7, with D perhaps TRBD2 (6 bases). Germline assignment: CDR1 MNHNY and CDR2 SVGAGI (reference sequence). Deletions cut 6 bases from V and 5 bases from J, with 14 bases between. The CDR3 runs to 13 residues. The CDR3 protein is CASRPGTSHEQYV. DNA of the CDR3: TGTGCCAGCAGACCAGGAACTAGCCACGAGCAGTACGTC.

The V and J genes are TRBV9 and TRBJ2-5; no reliable D call. Germline loops: CDR1 SGDLS, CDR2 YYNGEE. This CDR3 comprises 13 residues. Trimming took off 2 bases at V and 5 bases at J, with 10 bases between the two ends. The CDR3: CASSVRPGETQYF. CDR3 coding DNA: TGTGCCAGCAGCGTCCGGCCTGGGGAGACCCAGTACTTC.

V is TRBV7-2 and J is TRBJ2-5, with a weak D call TRBD1 (6 bases). V lost 3 bases and J lost 5, with 16 bases in between. The CDR3 length is 15 residues. Germline CDR1 is SGHTA and CDR2 is FQGNSA. The DNA of the CDR3 is TGTGCCAGCAGCTTTTGGCAGGGGCTCCCGGAGACCCAGTACTTC. Protein sequence: CASSFWQGLPETQYF. Full variable domain (missing parts from reference TRBV7-2 and TRBJ2-5): GAGVSQSPSNKVTEKGKDVELRCDPISGHTALYWYRQSLGQGLEFLIYFQGNSAPDKSGLPSDRFSAERTGGSVSTLTIQRTQQEDSAVYLCASSFWQGLPETQYFGPGTRLLVL.

This clonotype was observed a few times. The chain links TRBV12-3 or TRBV12-4 to TRBJ2-5, with D unclear. CDR3 size: 11 residues. With 6 bases removed from V and 10 bases from J, the gap between germline ends came to 12 bases. CDR3 nucleotides: TGTGCCAGCAGCCCTAGAACGATCCAGTACTTC. The encoded protein is CASSPRTIQYF.

In its sample, this clonotype was seen a few times. The chain links TRBV6-6 to TRBJ1-2, with D maybe TRBD1 (5 bases). CDR3 length: 13 residues. Trimming cost V 0 bases and J 5 bases, with 7 bases left between them. CDR1 is MNHNY, CDR2 SVGAGI, per germline (reference sequence). This CDR3 is CASSYSGTYGYTF. CDR3 nucleotides: TGTGCCAGCAGTTACTCGGGGACTTATGGCTACACCTTC.

The sample holds a few counts of this clonotype. At one end the junction does not follow the germline gene, possibly because of a read error. The chain links TRBV4-1 to TRBJ1-2, with D perhaps matching TRBD1 (6 bases). The CDR3 covers 16 residues. Germline CDR1 MGHRA, CDR2 YSYEKL. The DNA for the CDR3 is TGCGCCAGCACCCAAGCGAGGACAGCCGCTATAGATGGCTACACCTTC. Protein product: CASTQARTAAIDGYTF.

This clonotype was seen only a few times. This rearrangement joins TRBV7-3 to TRBJ2-1, with 8 bases that match TRBD2. CDR1 and CDR2 (germline): SGHTA, FQGTGA. The V gene end was trimmed by 2 bases and the J gene end by 7 bases; junction bases not matched to a gene: 4. The CDR3 is made up of 14 amino acids. CDR3 amino acids: CASSLYGGENEQFF. CDR3 nucleotides: TGTGCCAGCAGCTTATACGGGGGGGAAAATGAGCAGTTCTTC.